This T cell receptor (beta chain) was sequenced for a study of graft-versus-host responses after intestinal transplantation. Background on the study: Isolated intestinal, liver-intestinal, or multivisceral transplants were what recipients had. Each patient got anti-thymocyte globulin induction, then tacrolimus and steroids for about 3 years. Study-wide points: Recipient marrow held GvH clones, some first seen in ileum or blood. Allografts of patients with graft-donor T cell macrochimerism showed high graft-versus-host to host-versus-graft clone ratios.

The germline gives CDR1 MDHEN, CDR2 SYDVKM. Germline trimming cut 4 bases from V and 3 bases from J; bases unmatched to any gene: 7. The CDR3 is 15 residues long. Remarks on this clone: Its cognate antigen is unknown.

Lamina propria and intraepithelial lymphocytes were released by processing graft tissue. This table comes from immunoSEQ multiplex PCR, and its TCRdb copy is limited to in-frame clones, with some not included. The data contain tens of thousands of clones, roughly nine tenths of them singletons. The sample in question was ileum tissue, obtained 350 to 400 days after transplant. The source is a human patient who received an intestinal transplant, so some T cells may come from the graft donor. The V gene is TRBV28, the J gene TRBJ2-7; 9 nucleotides agree with TRBD1. The chain's CDR3 is CASSSARQGVYEQYF. CDR3 DNA sequence: TGTGCCAGCAGTTCGGCCCGACAGGGGGTCTACGAGCAGTACTTC.